This T cell receptor (beta chain) was identified in a study of blood T cells in healthy people across ages. The CDR3 runs 14 residues. Trimming at V came to 5 bases and at J to 4 bases, leaving 7 bases not matched to a gene. CDR1 and CDR2 (germline): SGHRS, YFSETQ. This clonotype was counted ten times or more. The use of a sample-barcoded 5' primer and a J-beta primer mix characterized a second PCR of about 7 to 12 cycles. TCRdb redid the calling of the 5' RACE reads with MiXCR, one entry per CDR3 protein. The sample records about 650,000 distinct CDR3 sequences, 32% being singletons. The source of this sequence is an elderly woman in good health. Material: blood. V usage is TRBV5-1 and J usage is TRBJ1-1, with TRBD1 matching 8 bases. In nucleotides, the CDR3 is TGCGCCAGCAGGCGAGGACAGGGCGCCACTGAAGCTTTCTTT. Translation: CASRRGQGATEAFF.